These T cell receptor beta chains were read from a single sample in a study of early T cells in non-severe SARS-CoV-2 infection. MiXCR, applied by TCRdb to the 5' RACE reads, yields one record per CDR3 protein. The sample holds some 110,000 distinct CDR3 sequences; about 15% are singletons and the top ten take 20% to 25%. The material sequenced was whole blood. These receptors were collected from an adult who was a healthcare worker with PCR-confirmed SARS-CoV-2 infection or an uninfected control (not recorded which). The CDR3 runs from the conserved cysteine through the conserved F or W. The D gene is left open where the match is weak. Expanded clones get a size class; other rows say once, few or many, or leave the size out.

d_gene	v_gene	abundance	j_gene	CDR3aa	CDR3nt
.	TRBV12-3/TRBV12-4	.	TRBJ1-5	CASSPNGSNQPQHF	TGTGCCAGCAGTCCCAACGGGAGCAATCAGCCCCAGCATTTT
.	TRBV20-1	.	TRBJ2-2	CSAPRETTGELFF	TGCAGTGCCCCCAGGGAGACCACCGGGGAGCTGTTTTTT
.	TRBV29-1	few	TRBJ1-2	CSVASGRKDGYTF	TGCAGCGTCGCCTCAGGGAGGAAAGATGGCTACACCTTC
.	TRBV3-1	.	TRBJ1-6	CASSSSGRWGSPLHF	TGTGCCAGCAGCTCCTCGGGACGATGGGGTTCACCCCTCCACTTT
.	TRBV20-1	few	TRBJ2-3	CSAPPYSTDTQYF	TGCAGTGCTCCCCCCTATAGCACAGATACGCAGTATTTT
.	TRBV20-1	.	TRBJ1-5	CSARDDRRVSSNQPQHF	TGCAGTGCTAGGGACGACAGGAGGGTCTCGAGCAATCAGCCCCAGCATTTT
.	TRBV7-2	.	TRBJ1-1	CASSLGIINTEAFF	TGTGCCAGCAGCTTAGGCATTATAAACACTGAAGCTTTCTTT
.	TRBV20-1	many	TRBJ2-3	CSAMTGSRTDTQYF	TGCAGTGCAATGACAGGATCGAGGACAGATACGCAGTATTTT
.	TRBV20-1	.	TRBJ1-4	CSAVGGEREKLFF	TGCAGTGCCGTTGGGGGGGAGAGGGAAAAACTGTTTTTT
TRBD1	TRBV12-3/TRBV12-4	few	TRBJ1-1	CASRVAGGLNTEAFF	TGTGCCAGCAGGGTGGCAGGGGGCTTGAACACTGAAGCTTTCTTT
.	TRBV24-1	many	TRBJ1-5	CATGAAIGQPQHF	TGTGCCACCGGAGCCGCAATCGGGCAGCCCCAGCATTTT
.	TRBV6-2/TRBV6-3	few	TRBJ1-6	CASSYSFDRNNSPLHF	TGTGCCAGCAGTTACTCGTTTGACAGAAATAATTCACCCCTCCACTTT
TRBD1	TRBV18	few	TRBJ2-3	CASASRGQGDTQYF	TGTGCCAGCGCCTCCAGGGGGCAGGGAGATACGCAGTATTTT
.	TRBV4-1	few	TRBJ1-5	CASSQGEGTHNQPQHF	TGCGCCAGCAGCCAAGGAGAGGGCACACACAATCAGCCCCAGCATTTT
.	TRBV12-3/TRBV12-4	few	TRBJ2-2	CASGPFLTGELFF	TGTGCCAGCGGACCCTTTCTCACCGGGGAGCTGTTTTTT
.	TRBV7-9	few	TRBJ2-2	CASTKTGELFF	TGTGCCAGCACCAAGACCGGGGAGCTGTTTTTT
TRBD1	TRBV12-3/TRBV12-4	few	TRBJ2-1	CASSSDRGGYNEQFF	TGTGCCAGCAGTTCGGACAGGGGTGGATACAATGAGCAGTTCTTC
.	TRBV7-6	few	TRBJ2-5	CASSLPTEETQYF	TGTGCCAGCAGCTTACCGACCGAAGAGACCCAGTACTTC
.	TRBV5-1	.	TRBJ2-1	CASSLASVQYNEQFF	TGCGCCAGCAGCTTGGCCTCGGTGCAGTACAATGAGCAGTTCTTC
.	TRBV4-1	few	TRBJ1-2	CASSQTFGAYGYTF	TGCGCCAGCAGCCAAACATTCGGCGCCTATGGCTACACCTTC
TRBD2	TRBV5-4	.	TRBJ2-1	CASSPGTSGHNEQFF	TGTGCCAGCAGCCCCGGGACTAGCGGCCACAATGAGCAGTTCTTC
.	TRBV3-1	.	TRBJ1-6	CASSPSQGNSPLHF	TGTGCCAGCAGCCCTTCCCAGGGTAATTCACCCCTCCACTTT
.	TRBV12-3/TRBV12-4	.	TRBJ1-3	CASSLRSGNTIYF	TGTGCCAGCAGCCTGAGATCTGGAAACACCATATATTTT
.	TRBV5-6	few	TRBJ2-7	CASSFSGISYEQYF	TGTGCCAGCAGCTTCTCGGGGATCTCCTACGAGCAGTACTTC
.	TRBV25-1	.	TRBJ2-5	CASSALETAVETQYF	TGTGCCAGCAGTGCACTTGAGACAGCAGTCGAGACCCAGTACTTC